This T cell receptor (beta chain) was documented in a study of blood T cells in healthy people across ages. This clonotype was found a few times. The second PCR ran about 6 to 11 cycles with a sample-barcoded 5' primer and J-beta primers. TCRdb used MiXCR to reprocess the 5' RACE reads, holding one entry per CDR3 protein. The repertoire includes some 1.5 million distinct CDR3 sequences, roughly 27% of them detected once, and 7.7% sits in the top ten. The sequenced material came from blood. The sequence derives from a woman aged 30 to 39 in good health.

The CDR3 sequence: CATSLGVAPPGETQYF. DNA of the CDR3: TGCGCCACGTCCTTGGGAGTAGCGCCTCCGGGGGAGACCCAGTACTTC. The chain carries TRBV5-1 and TRBJ2-5, with a weak D call TRBD2 (5 bases). This CDR3 is 16 amino acids long. V lost 9 bases and J lost 5, with 26 bases in between. From germline, CDR1 is SGHRS and CDR2 YFSETQ.